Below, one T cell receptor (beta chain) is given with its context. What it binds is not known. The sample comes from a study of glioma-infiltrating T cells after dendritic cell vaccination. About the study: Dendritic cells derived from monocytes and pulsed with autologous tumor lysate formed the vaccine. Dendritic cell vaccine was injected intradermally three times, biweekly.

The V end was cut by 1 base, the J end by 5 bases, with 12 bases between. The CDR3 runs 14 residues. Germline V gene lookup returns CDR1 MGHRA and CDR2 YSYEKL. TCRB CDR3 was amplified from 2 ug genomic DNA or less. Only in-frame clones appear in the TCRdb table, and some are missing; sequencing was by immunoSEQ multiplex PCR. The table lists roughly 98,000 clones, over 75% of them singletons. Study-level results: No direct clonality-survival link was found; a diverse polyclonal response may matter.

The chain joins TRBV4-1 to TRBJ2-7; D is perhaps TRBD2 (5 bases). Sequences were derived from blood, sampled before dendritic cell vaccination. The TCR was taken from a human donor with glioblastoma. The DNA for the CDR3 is TGCGCCAGCAGCCAAGTGTCGAGGGTAGACGAGCAGTACTTC. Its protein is CASSQVSRVDEQYF.